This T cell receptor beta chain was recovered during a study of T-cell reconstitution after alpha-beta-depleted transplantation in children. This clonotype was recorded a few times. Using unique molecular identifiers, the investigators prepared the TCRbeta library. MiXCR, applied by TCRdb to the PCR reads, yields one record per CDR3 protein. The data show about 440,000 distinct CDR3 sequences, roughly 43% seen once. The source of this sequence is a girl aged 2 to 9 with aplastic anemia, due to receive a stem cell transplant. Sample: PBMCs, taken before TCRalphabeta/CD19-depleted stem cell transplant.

The chain's CDR3 is CASSPTGPEYEQYF. The CDR3 region has the DNA TGCGCCAGCAGCCCTACCGGGCCGGAATACGAGCAGTACTTC. The chain recombines TRBV4-3 with TRBJ2-7; D is uncertain. CDR3 length: 14 residues. Germline V CDR1 and CDR2: LGHNA, YSLEER. With 4 bases removed from V and 4 bases from J, the gap between germline ends came to 14 bases.